The source of this T cell receptor beta chain is a study of T cell repertoires in cytomegalovirus infection. Study at large: Public TCR beta signature analysis indicated the presence of both CMV infection and matching HLA type.

Points from the study as a whole: The study identified carriers of CMV plus the relevant HLA from cumulative public TCR beta family frequency. Dominating the ex vivo response were TCR beta clonotypes that were CMV-specific and HLA-C-restricted.

On this clonotype: What it binds is unknown.

TCRdb re-derived calls from the reads in MiXCR, one entry per CDR3 protein. Of about 440,000 distinct CDR3 sequences listed, under 40% are singletons. The sequencing input was PBMCs. The TCR was taken from a human donor in good health (CMV status not recorded). Some clones in this sample may be carry-over from other donors' samples.

CDR3 amino acids: CASSLRQEDTQYF. CDR3 sequence (DNA): TGTGCCAGCAGCCTCCGACAGGAAGATACGCAGTATTTT. The chain is built from TRBV11-3 and TRBJ2-3; tentatively, D is TRBD1 (6 bases). V dropped 5 bases and J dropped 5 bases, with 11 bases sitting between them. In germline, CDR1 is SGHNT, CDR2 YENEEA. The CDR3 is made up of 13 amino acids.